The clone carrying this T cell receptor (beta chain) was seen just once. The data belong to a study of control samples from healthy donors and cancer patients. The repertoire was sequenced with immunoSEQ multiplex PCR; TCRdb's copy has only in-frame clones and lacks some. The sample contains approximately 170,000 clones, roughly nine tenths of which appear only once. There are 15 residues in the CDR3. Trimming took off 1 base at V and 4 bases at J, with 11 bases between the two ends. Germline values: CDR1 SGHAT, CDR2 FQNNGV. The clonotype was recovered from a young man in good health. This chain links TRBV11-2 with TRBJ1-5; D call uncertain. Sample: blood. The CDR3 nucleotides are TGTGCCAGCAGCTTAGGGCTCCGAGGGAATCAGCCCCAGCATTTT. Residues: CASSLGLRGNQPQHF.